This entry lists 3 T cell receptor beta chains sequenced from one sample in a study of blood T cell repertoires in COVID-19. The protocol was immunoSEQ multiplex PCR, while the TCRdb copy is restricted to in-frame clones and leaves out a portion. Here the sample spans around 230,000 clones, over 80% being singletons. The sequenced sample consisted of peripheral blood. The receptors originated from a man aged 40-49 years with acute or convalescent COVID-19.

The chain uses TRBV6-5 and TRBJ1-2; a possible D gene is TRBD1 (5 bases). Trimming took off 2 bases at V and 2 bases at J, with 6 bases between the two ends. This CDR3 is built from 13 residues. The germline V gene has CDR1 MNHEY and CDR2 SVGAGI. DNA of the CDR3: TGTGCCAGCAGTTACAGGACAAACTATGGCTACACCTTC. It is translated as CASSYRTNYGYTF.

V gene TRBV12-5 combines with J gene TRBJ2-3, with a tentative D call TRBD2 (6 bases). Trimming removed 6 bases at V and 2 bases at J, with 12 bases between. Germline V lookup: CDR1 LGHNT, CDR2 FRNRAP. The CDR3 extends over 14 amino acids. CDR3 nucleotides: TGTGCTAGTGGCAGTAGCGGAAACACAGATACGCAGTATTTT. Translation gives CASGSSGNTDTQYF.

CDR3: CASSLDPGRSNEYEQYF. In nucleotides, the CDR3 is TGTGCCAGCAGCTTAGATCCCGGCAGGTCCAACGAGTACGAGCAGTACTTC. J is TRBJ2-7 and V is TRBV7-9; the D is unclear. CDR3 size: 17 residues. Between the trimmed V and J ends, which lost 1 base and 4 bases, there was a span of 20 bases. CDR1 and CDR2 (germline): SEHNR, FQNEAQ (reference sequence).